This paragraph covers one TCR beta chain sequence. Its antigen is currently unknown. Extraction and reverse transcription of RNA yielded cDNA as the sequencing template. The assay was immunoSEQ multiplex PCR, and TCRdb's table has in-frame clones only and misses some. Among about 82,000 clones, 45% to 60% were seen once, and the ten largest hold around 5%. Researchers picked out CD4+ and CD8+ T cells from PBMCs by sorting. CDR1 is LGHNA, CDR2 YSLEER, per germline. The CDR3 sequence is 16 residues long. V was pared by 0 bases and J by 5 bases, with 16 bases between. The sample is drawn from a study of CD8+ T cells in alopecia areata. Study-level points and caveats: Scalp specimens additionally yield sequences from normal skin's resident alphabeta T cells. Clonality in lesional scalp, especially alopecia totalis/universalis, exceeded that of normal scalp. Researchers reported that TCR sharing among patients proved less clear than in mice, possibly HLA-linked.

This receptor was taken from a human donor with alopecia areata. Specimen: NKG2D-high CD8+ T cells sorted from blood. The J gene is TRBJ2-5, the V gene TRBV4-3, with a tentative D call TRBD2 (5 bases). The CDR3 region is CASSQDLSSPRETQYF. DNA for the CDR3: TGCGCCAGCAGCCAAGACCTCTCTAGCCCCAGGGAGACCCAGTACTTC.